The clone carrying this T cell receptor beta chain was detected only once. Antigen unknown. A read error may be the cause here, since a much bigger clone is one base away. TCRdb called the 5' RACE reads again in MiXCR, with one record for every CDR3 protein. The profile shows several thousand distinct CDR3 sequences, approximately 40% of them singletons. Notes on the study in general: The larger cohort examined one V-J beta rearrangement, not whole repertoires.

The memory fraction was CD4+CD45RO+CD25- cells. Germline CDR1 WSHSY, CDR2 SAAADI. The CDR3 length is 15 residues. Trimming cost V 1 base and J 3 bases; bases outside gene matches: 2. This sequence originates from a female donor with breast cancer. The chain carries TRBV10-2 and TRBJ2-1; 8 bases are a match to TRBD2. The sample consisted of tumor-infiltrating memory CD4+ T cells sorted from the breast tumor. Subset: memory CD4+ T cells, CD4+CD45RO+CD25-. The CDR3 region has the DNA TGCGCCAGCAGTGAGTGGACTAGCCGCTACAATGAGCAGTTCTTC. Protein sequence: CASSEWTSRYNEQFF.